The clone carrying this T cell receptor beta chain occurred once. Its antigen is currently unknown. Clones were read by immunoSEQ multiplex PCR, and TCRdb kept only the in-frame ones, dropping some. The sample yields 2 million to 2.5 million clones, around 96% seen once. The data belong to a study of shared clonotypes between healthy human individuals. Findings and limits, study-wide: Approximately 5.3% was the fraction of naive CD4 clonotypes found shared across a few donors. Generation probability values for non-shared clonotypes were lower than those for clonotypes shared by all four donors.

The V end lost 6 bases, the J end lost 1 base, and 6 bases lay between the germline ends. Looked up from germline, CDR1 is MNHNS and CDR2 is SASEGT. The CDR3 covers 12 residues. Cells designated naive CD8 were CD45RO-negative and were positively selected for CCR7, with terminally differentiated effector memory CD45RA+ cells excluded. The TCR sequence derives from a man between 18 and 35 years old in good health. Material for sequencing was naive CD8+ T cells sorted from blood. The chain is built from TRBV6-1 and TRBJ2-5; D is ambiguous. CDR3 coding DNA: TGTGCCAGCAGAGAGATCCAAGAGACCCAGTACTTC. This codes for CASREIQETQYF.